This T cell receptor (beta chain) was captured in a study of graft-versus-host responses after intestinal transplantation. Overall study: Each recipient received anti-thymocyte globulin induction, then tacrolimus and steroids for approximately 3 years.

This table comes from immunoSEQ multiplex PCR, and its TCRdb copy is limited to in-frame clones, with some not included. The repertoire holds around 99,000 clones, approximately 94% seen once, with roughly 2% in the top ten. CDR3 size: 14 residues. Trimming removed 2 bases from V and 6 bases from J, with 16 bases in between. Germline-derived CDR1 and CDR2 are SQVTM and ANQGSEA. In the case of this clone: Its specificity is unknown.

The genes are TRBV29-1 and TRBJ1-2; the D gene is possibly TRBD1 (5 bases). The receptor was derived from a human donor who received an intestinal transplant. The specimen comprised unstimulated CD8+ T cells sorted from spleen or lymph node cells, sampled before intestinal transplant. CDR3 DNA: TGCAGCGTTGAATTCCGGGGGAACCCGCATGGCTACACCTTC. Amino acids: CSVEFRGNPHGYTF.